A selection of T cell receptor beta chains follows, all from one sample in a study of blood T cell repertoires in COVID-19. TCRdb's table, derived via immunoSEQ multiplex PCR, lists solely in-frame clones and lacks some. The sample consists of fewer than 600,000 clones, roughly nine tenths of them appearing once. Sequences were obtained from peripheral blood. Every receptor here comes from a man aged 18 to 29 with COVID-19, enrolled during active disease. Both conserved end residues are part of each CDR3. The D gene is left open where the match is weak.

D: NA; V: TRBV6-5; J: TRBJ2-1; DNA: TGTGCCAGCAGTTACTCGCGGGGTTGGGATGAGCAGTTCTTC; CDR3: CASSYSRGWDEQFF
D: TRBD1; V: TRBV30; J: TRBJ1-1; DNA: TGTGCCTGGAATGCCGGACAGGGGGTAACTGAAGCTTTCTTT; CDR3: CAWNAGQGVTEAFF
D: TRBD1; V: TRBV19; J: TRBJ2-5; DNA: TGTGCCAGTAGTAGTACAGGGGAAGAGACCCAGTACTTC; CDR3: CASSSTGEETQYF
D: TRBD2; V: TRBV19; J: TRBJ2-1; DNA: TGTGCCAGTAGTATAGTGCCGGTCCTAGCGGGGGTAGATGAGCAGTTCTTC; CDR3: CASSIVPVLAGVDEQFF
D: TRBD2; V: TRBV6-4; J: TRBJ2-5; DNA: TGTGCCAGCAGTGACACCCCCCCTCCGGGACTAGGGAGTGAGACCCAGTACTTC; CDR3: CASSDTPPPGLGSETQYF
D: NA; V: TRBV24-1; J: TRBJ2-1; DNA: TGTGCCACCAGTGTCACGGGTTCGTTCTACAATGAGCAGTTCTTC; CDR3: CATSVTGSFYNEQFF
D: NA; V: TRBV6-2/TRBV6-3; J: TRBJ1-1; DNA: TGTGCCAGCAGTACCCTTCGGGCTGAAGCTTTCTTT; CDR3: CASSTLRAEAFF
D: TRBD1; V: TRBV19; J: TRBJ2-3; DNA: TGTGCCAGTGAAGCGACAGGGGGATTGATGACAGATACGCAGTATTTT; CDR3: CASEATGGLMTDTQYF
D: NA; V: TRBV27; J: TRBJ2-7; DNA: TGTGCCAGCAGTGCCCTGCTGGGGAGTCCGTACGAGCAGTACTTC; CDR3: CASSALLGSPYEQYF
D: TRBD1; V: TRBV24-1; J: TRBJ2-3; DNA: TGTGCCACCAGTGGCGGGACAGGGGGGTTCGGGGATACGCAGTATTTT; CDR3: CATSGGTGGFGDTQYF
D: NA; V: TRBV28; J: TRBJ1-2; DNA: TGTGCCAGCAGTTTACTCTTTGGGGCAGGGGCGAACTATGGCTACACCTTC; CDR3: CASSLLFGAGANYGYTF
D: TRBD2; V: TRBV5-4; J: TRBJ2-1; DNA: TGTGCCAGCAGCTTCGGGATAGCGGGCTTACAAGAGCAGTTCTTC; CDR3: CASSFGIAGLQEQFF
D: TRBD1; V: TRBV5-1; J: TRBJ2-2; DNA: TGCGCCAGCAGTCAAACACCTACACCGGGACAGGGCGGCACCGGGGAGCTGTTTTTT; CDR3: CASSQTPTPGQGGTGELFF